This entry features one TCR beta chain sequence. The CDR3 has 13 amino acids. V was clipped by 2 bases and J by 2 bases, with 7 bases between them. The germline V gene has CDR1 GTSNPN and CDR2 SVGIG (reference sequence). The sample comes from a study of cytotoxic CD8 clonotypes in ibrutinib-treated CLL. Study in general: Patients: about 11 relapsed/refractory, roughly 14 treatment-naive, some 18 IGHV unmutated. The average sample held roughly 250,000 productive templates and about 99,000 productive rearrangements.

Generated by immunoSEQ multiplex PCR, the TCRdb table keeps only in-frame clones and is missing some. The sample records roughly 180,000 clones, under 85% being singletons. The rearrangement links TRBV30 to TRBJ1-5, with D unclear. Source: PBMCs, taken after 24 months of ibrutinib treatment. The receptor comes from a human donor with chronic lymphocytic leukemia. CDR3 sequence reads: CAWSTQGNQPQHF. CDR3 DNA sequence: TGTGCCTGGAGTACTCAGGGCAATCAGCCCCAGCATTTT.